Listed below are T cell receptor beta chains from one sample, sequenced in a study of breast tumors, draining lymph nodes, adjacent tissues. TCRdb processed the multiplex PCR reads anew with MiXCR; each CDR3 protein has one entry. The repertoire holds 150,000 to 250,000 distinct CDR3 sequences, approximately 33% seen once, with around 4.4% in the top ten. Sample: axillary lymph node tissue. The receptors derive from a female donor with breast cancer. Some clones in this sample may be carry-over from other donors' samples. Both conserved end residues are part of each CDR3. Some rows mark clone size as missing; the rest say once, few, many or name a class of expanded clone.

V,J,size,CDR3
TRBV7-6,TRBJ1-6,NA,CASSAQTGYSPLHF
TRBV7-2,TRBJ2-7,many,CASSNAGGPSYEQYF
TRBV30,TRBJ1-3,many,CAWGRNTIYF
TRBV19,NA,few,CASSIADTQHF
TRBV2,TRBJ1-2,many,CASSEIYGYTF
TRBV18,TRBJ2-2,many,CASSPTNAGELFF
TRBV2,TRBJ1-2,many,CASSEVDRNYGYTF
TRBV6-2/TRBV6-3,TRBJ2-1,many,CASSYGQTREQFF
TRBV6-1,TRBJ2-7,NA,CASSRPLTYEQYF
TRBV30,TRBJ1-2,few,CAWGNRGPRDGYTF
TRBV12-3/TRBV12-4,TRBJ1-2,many,CASRSEWAYGYTF
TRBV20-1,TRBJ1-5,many,CSARGPIDQPQHF
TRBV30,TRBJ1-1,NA,CAWSGGQGVAEAFF
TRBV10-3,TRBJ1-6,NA,CASSQEKGGSPLHF
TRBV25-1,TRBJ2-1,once,CASSEGGGSEQFF
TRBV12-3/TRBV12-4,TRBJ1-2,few,CASSPWMRGYTF
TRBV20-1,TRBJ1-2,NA,CSARDWDYGYTF
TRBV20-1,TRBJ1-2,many,CSARQDTYGYTF
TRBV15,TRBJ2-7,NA,CATSSFETAYEQYF
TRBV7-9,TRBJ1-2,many,CASSLVGQLYGYTF
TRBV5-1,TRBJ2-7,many,CASSLVGGENEQYF
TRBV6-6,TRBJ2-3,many,CASREGVGGQGTQYF
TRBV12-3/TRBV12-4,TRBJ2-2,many,CASSLARPTGELFF
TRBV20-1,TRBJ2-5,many,CSARTPASGGGETQYF
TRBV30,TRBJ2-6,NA,CAWRAGANVLTF
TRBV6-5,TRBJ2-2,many,CASRDGTANTGELFF
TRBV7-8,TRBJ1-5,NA,CASNIRGRTGGGNQPQHF
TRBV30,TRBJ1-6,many,CAWNQNNNSPLHF
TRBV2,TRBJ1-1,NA,CASNLGGEGVNTEAFF
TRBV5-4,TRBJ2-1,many,CASSFGLAVTYNEQFF